One and the same sample provided the 21 T cell receptor beta chains below, sequenced in a study of CD8+ T cells in alopecia areata. It was cDNA, reverse transcribed from extracted RNA, that served as the sequencing template. Profiling relied on immunoSEQ multiplex PCR, and the TCRdb table lists in-frame clones only, not all of them. Of a few hundred thousand clones in the sample, less than 45% were seen once. Documented treatment: oral pan-JAK inhibitor, 5-10 mg twice daily. Sequences were derived from CD4+ T cells sorted from blood, sampled at approximately week 30, from a patient treated with tofacitinib. The receptors derive from a human donor with alopecia areata.

This sequence joins TRBV5-4 and TRBJ2-3, with D maybe TRBD2 (6 bases). CDR3 length equals 16 residues. Germline CDR1 is SGHNT and CDR2 is YYREEE (reference sequence). Between the trimmed V and J ends, which lost 1 base and 2 bases, there was a span of 14 bases. The chain's CDR3 is CASSLFGGASTDTQYF. As DNA, the CDR3 is TGTGCCAGCAGCTTGTTTGGCGGGGCCTCCACAGATACGCAGTATTTT.

This sequence joins TRBV5-1 and TRBJ1-2; D is unclear. Germline V gene data show CDR1 as SGHRS and CDR2 as YFSETQ. The CDR3 spans 15 residues. Trimming took off 0 bases at V and 8 bases at J, with 17 bases between the two ends. This CDR3 is CASSLAGEGAEGYTF. The DNA for the CDR3 is TGCGCCAGCAGCTTGGCCGGGGAGGGCGCAGAAGGCTACACCTTC.

This chain links TRBV25-1 with TRBJ2-7; possibly TRBD2 for D (5 bases). Germline CDR1 reads MGHDK; CDR2 reads SYGVNS. V lost 3 bases, J lost 3 bases, and 15 bases lay in between. This CDR3 is 15 amino acids long. CDR3 in amino acids: CASSDRAAEGYEQYF. The CDR3 DNA is TGTGCCAGCAGTGACCGGGCGGCAGAGGGCTACGAGCAGTACTTC.

This clone was seen more than once but under ten times. This chain joins TRBV19 and TRBJ1-5; D remains ambiguous. Germline V CDR1 and CDR2: LNHDA, SQIVND (reference sequence). This CDR3 comprises 14 residues. With 3 bases removed from V and 0 bases from J, the gap between germline ends came to 6 bases. CDR3 bases: TGTGCCAGTAGTATTAACTATAGCAATCAGCCCCAGCATTTT. Amino acids: CASSINYSNQPQHF.

The V call is TRBV19, the J call TRBJ2-1; D gene ambiguous. CDR1 and CDR2 (germline): LNHDA, SQIVND (reference sequence). This CDR3 has 16 residues. V was trimmed by 5 bases and J by 0 bases, leaving 14 bases between them. The DNA for the CDR3 is TGTGCCAGTAGTTACAGAGCGCTGAGCTCCTACAATGAGCAGTTCTTC. Translated: CASSYRALSSYNEQFF.

The sample holds many counts of this clone. The chain has TRBV10-3 and TRBJ2-6; possible D gene TRBD1, 6 bases. The germline V gene has CDR1 ENHRY and CDR2 SYGVKD. Trimming pared 5 bases from V and 7 bases from J, leaving 12 bases between. This CDR3 has 14 residues. The CDR3, as DNA: TGTGCCATCAGTCCCGGGACAAGAGCCAACGTCCTGACTTTC. This translates into CAISPGTRANVLTF.

With regard to this clone: Other DNA sequences from this sample encode an identical CDR3 as well. The rearrangement links TRBV29-1 to TRBJ2-1; 11 nucleotides agree with TRBD2. The CDR3 runs to 12 residues. V was clipped by 7 bases and J by 4 bases; unmatched bases: 0. The germline CDR1 and CDR2 sequences are SQVTM and ANQGSEA. In DNA, the CDR3 is TGCAGCGCTAGCGGGGGGTACAATGAGCAGTTCTTC. Its translation is CSASGGYNEQFF.

This chain uses TRBV7-6 with TRBJ2-5; D call uncertain. Germline V gene lookup returns CDR1 SGHVS and CDR2 FNYEAQ. V was pared by 5 bases and J by 10 bases, with 14 bases between. There are 12 residues in the CDR3. The CDR3 is CASSPFRVSQYF. CDR3 DNA: TGTGCCAGCAGCCCGTTCCGGGTGAGCCAGTACTTC. Variable domain in full (rest from reference TRBV7-6 and TRBJ2-5): GAGVSQSPRYKVTKRGQDVALRCDPISGHVSLYWYRQALGQGPEFLTYFNYEAQQDKSGLPNDRFSAERPEGSISTLTIQRTEQRDSAMYRCASSPFRVSQYFGPGTRLLVL.

V gene TRBV30 combines with J gene TRBJ2-5; 10 bases are shared with TRBD2. This CDR3 contains 17 residues. The germline V gene encodes CDR1 GTSNPN and CDR2 SVGIG (reference sequence). J lost 5 bases, V lost 0 bases, and 12 bases had no gene match. The CDR3 loop reads CAWSVGVLAGARETQYF. In DNA, the CDR3 is TGTGCCTGGAGTGTGGGGGTCCTAGCGGGAGCGCGGGAGACCCAGTACTTC.

The V gene is TRBV4-2, the J gene TRBJ2-1; tentative D call: TRBD2 (5 bases). Per germline, CDR1 LGHNA and CDR2 YNFKEQ. The CDR3 runs 13 residues. V dropped 4 bases and J dropped 8 bases, with 12 bases sitting between them. As DNA, the CDR3 is TGTGCCAGCAGCCCACTAGATGTGGATGAGCAGTTCTTC. Amino acids: CASSPLDVDEQFF.

This clone was detected only a few times. V and J are TRBV29-1 and TRBJ2-3; unclear D gene. The CDR3 runs to 10 residues. The germline V gene encodes CDR1 SQVTM and CDR2 ANQGSEA. V was pared by 4 bases and J by 5 bases, with 4 bases between. CDR3 protein: CSVVGDTQYF. The CDR3 DNA is TGCAGCGTTGTTGGAGATACGCAGTATTTT.

This chain uses TRBV7-3 with TRBJ1-2; no clear D. Per germline, CDR1 SGHTA and CDR2 FQGTGA. The CDR3 is made up of 12 amino acids. Trimming cost V 5 bases and J 6 bases, with 10 bases left between them. CDR3 in amino acids: CASSTGQDGYTF. The CDR3 DNA follows: TGTGCCAGCAGCACGGGCCAGGATGGCTACACCTTC. Drawing the rest from reference TRBV7-3 and TRBJ1-2, the complete variable domain is GAGVSQTPSNKVTEKGKYVELRCDPISGHTALYWYRQSLGQGPEFLIYFQGTGAADDSGLPNDRFFAVRPEGSVSTLKIQRTERGDSAVYLCASSTGQDGYTFGSGTRLTVV.

The chain carries TRBV29-1 and TRBJ1-2; D is possibly TRBD1 (5 bases). The CDR3 consists of 15 residues. Trimming took 3 bases from V and 3 from J, leaving 17 bases between them. Per germline, CDR1 SQVTM and CDR2 ANQGSEA. CDR3 residues: CSVDSQGTGDYGYTF. The CDR3 region has the DNA TGCAGCGTTGACTCCCAAGGGACGGGCGACTATGGCTACACCTTC.

This clone was counted between two and nine times. The chain is built from TRBV7-9 and TRBJ2-2; D ambiguous. The CDR3 is 16 amino acids. V shed 8 bases and J shed 7 bases, with 23 bases lying between them. Germline V gene sequence: CDR1 SEHNR, CDR2 FQNEAQ (reference sequence). The CDR3 here is CASGLSDRTAIGELFF. CDR3 coding DNA: TGTGCCAGCGGCCTCTCCGACCGGACGGCAATCGGGGAGCTGTTTTTT.

This chain uses TRBV29-1 with TRBJ2-3; possibly TRBD2 for D (6 bases). Germline lookup yields CDR1 SQVTM and CDR2 ANQGSEA. V dropped 7 bases and J dropped 5 bases, with 16 bases sitting between them. The CDR3 totals 13 residues. The CDR3 loop is CSGSMGRGDTQYF. The CDR3 bases are TGCAGCGGGTCGATGGGGCGGGGAGATACGCAGTATTTT.

This clone was seen more than once but under ten times. This rearrangement joins TRBV29-1 to TRBJ2-6; D possibly matches TRBD1 or TRBD2 (6 bases each). This CDR3 has 14 amino acids. Trimming removed 7 bases from V and 3 bases from J, with 13 bases in between. In germline, CDR1 is SQVTM, CDR2 ANQGSEA. This chain's CDR3 is CSAIGGNGANVLTF. CDR3 in DNA: TGCAGCGCAATAGGGGGGAATGGGGCCAACGTCCTGACTTTC.

The chain has TRBV18 and TRBJ1-1; perhaps TRBD1 as D (5 bases). CDR3 size: 13 residues. CDR1 and CDR2 (germline): KGHSH, LQKENI. Trimming shortened V by 4 bases and J by 8 bases, and 14 bases separated the two germline ends. The CDR3 DNA is TGTGCCAGCTCACGGCTGACAGAGCAAGAAGCTTTCTTT. This sequence encodes CASSRLTEQEAFF.

The chain has TRBV27 and TRBJ2-5, with D perhaps matching TRBD2 (5 bases). The length of the CDR3 is 15 residues. The germline V and J ends were trimmed by 8 bases and 0 bases, with 16 bases remaining between them. Looked up from germline, CDR1 is MNHEY and CDR2 is SMNVEV (reference sequence). The CDR3 DNA reads TGTGCCAGCCGTCTAGCATCGTCTAACCAAGAGACCCAGTACTTC. Translated, it gives CASRLASSNQETQYF.

The J gene is TRBJ2-1, the V gene TRBV5-1, with D perhaps TRBD1 or TRBD2 (5 bases each). The CDR3 totals 12 residues. Trimming left V 5 bases short and J 5 bases short, with 8 bases between. Germline lookup yields CDR1 SGHRS and CDR2 YFSETQ. The CDR3 here is CASRGENNEQFF. The CDR3 coding sequence is TGCGCCAGCAGGGGGGAGAACAATGAGCAGTTCTTC.

This sequence joins TRBV30 and TRBJ1-4, with a possible D match to TRBD1 (5 bases). The CDR3 is 13 amino acids. The ends were cut back, 5 bases at V and 5 bases at J, with 12 bases in the middle. Germline V gene lookup returns CDR1 GTSNPN and CDR2 SVGIG (reference sequence). CDR3 loop: CAWRGGGNEKLFF. CDR3 nucleotides: TGTGCCTGGCGGGGGGGAGGAAATGAAAAACTGTTTTTT.

The V call is TRBV5-1, the J call TRBJ1-2; 10 bases align to TRBD1. CDR1 and CDR2 from the germline V gene are SGHRS and YFSETQ. The CDR3 contains 14 residues. J gave up 8 bases and V 0 bases, and 4 bases lay outside the gene matches. The CDR3 coding sequence is TGCGCCAGCAGCTTGGCTGACAGGGGGCTCGGCTACACCTTC. Amino acids: CASSLADRGLGYTF.